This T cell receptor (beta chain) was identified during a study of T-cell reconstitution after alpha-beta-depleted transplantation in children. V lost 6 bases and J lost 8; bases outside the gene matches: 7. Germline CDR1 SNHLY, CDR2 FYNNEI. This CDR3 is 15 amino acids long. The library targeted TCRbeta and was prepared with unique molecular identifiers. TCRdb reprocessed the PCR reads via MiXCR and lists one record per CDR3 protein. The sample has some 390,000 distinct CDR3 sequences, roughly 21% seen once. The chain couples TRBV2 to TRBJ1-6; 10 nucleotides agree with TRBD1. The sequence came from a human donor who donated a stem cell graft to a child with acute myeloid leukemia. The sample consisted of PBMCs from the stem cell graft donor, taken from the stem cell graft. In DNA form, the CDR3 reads TGTGCCAGCAGGGCCCCCGGGACAGGGGATTCACCCCTCCACTTT. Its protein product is CASRAPGTGDSPLHF.